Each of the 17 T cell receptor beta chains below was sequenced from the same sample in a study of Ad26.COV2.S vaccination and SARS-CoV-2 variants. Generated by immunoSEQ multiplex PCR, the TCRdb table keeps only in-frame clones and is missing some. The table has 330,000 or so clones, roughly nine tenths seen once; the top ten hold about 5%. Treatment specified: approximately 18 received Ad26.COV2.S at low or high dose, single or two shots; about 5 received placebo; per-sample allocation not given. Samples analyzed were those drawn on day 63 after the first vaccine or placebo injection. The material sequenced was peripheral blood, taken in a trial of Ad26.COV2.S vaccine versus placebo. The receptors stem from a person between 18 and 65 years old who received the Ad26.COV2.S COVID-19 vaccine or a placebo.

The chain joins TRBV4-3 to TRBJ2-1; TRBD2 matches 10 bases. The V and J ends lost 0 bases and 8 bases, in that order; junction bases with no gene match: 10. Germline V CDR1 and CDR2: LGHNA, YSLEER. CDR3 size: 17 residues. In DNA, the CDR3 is TGCGCCAGCAGCCAAGAGGATAAGCGGGGGGGTCTCGATGAGCAGTTCTTC. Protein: CASSQEDKRGGLDEQFF.

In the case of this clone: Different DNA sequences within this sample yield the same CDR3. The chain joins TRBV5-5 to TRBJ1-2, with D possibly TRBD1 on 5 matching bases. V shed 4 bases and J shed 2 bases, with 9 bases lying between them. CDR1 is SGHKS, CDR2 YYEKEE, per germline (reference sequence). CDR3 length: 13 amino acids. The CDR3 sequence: CASSLGLNYGYTF. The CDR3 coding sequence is TGTGCCAGCAGCCTGGGGCTAAACTATGGCTACACCTTC.

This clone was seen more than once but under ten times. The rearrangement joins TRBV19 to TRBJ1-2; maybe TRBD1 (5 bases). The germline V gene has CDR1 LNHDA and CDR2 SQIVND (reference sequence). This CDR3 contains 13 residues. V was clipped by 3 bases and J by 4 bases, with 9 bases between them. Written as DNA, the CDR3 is TGTGCCAGTAGTATGGGACGGCTCTATGGCTACACCTTC. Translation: CASSMGRLYGYTF.

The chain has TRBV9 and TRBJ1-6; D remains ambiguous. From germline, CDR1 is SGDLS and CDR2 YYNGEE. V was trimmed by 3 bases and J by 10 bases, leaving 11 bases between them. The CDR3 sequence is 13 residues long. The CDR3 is CASSGQDLSPLHF. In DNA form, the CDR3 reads TGTGCCAGCAGCGGTCAGGATCTATCACCCCTCCACTTT. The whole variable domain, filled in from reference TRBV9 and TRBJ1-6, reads DSGVTQTPKHLITATGQRVTLRCSPRSGDLSVYWYQQSLDQGLQFLIQYYNGEERAKGNILERFSAQQFPDLHSELNLSSLELGDSALYFCASSGQDLSPLHFGNGTRLTVT.

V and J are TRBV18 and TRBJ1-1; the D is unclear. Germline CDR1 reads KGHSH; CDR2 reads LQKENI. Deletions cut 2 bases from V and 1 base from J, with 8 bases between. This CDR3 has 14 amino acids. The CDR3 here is CASSPALTNTEAFF. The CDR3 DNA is TGTGCCAGCTCACCAGCGCTTACGAACACTGAAGCTTTCTTT.

The CDR3 DNA sequence: TGTGCCAGCAGCCAGTGGGAGGCTGAAGCTTTCTTT. The encoded protein is CASSQWEAEAFF. This chain uses TRBV3-1 (or the pseudogene TRBV3-2) with TRBJ1-1; D gene unclear. V lost 3 bases and J 6 bases, leaving 8 bases between the germline ends. The CDR3 is made up of 12 amino acids. CDR1 LGHDT and CDR2 YNNKEL come from the germline V gene (reference sequence).

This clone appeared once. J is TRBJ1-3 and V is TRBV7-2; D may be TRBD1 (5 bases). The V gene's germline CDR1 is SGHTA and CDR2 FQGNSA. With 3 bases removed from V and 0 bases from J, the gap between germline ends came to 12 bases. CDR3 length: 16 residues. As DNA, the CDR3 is TGTGCCAGCAGCTTTGGGACGGTTAACTCTGGAAACACCATATATTTT. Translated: CASSFGTVNSGNTIYF.

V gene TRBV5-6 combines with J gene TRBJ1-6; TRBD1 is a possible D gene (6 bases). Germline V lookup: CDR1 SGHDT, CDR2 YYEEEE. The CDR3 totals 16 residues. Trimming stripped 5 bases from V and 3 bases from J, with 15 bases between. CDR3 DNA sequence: TGTGCCAGCAGGGAGGGGGGCCATCTCTATAATTCACCCCTCCACTTT. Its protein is CASREGGHLYNSPLHF.

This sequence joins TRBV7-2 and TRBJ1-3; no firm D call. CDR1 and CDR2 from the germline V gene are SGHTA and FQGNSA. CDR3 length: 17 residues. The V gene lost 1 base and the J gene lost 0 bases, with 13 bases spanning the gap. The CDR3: CASSLVFGQISGNTIYF. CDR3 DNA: TGTGCCAGCAGCTTAGTTTTTGGGCAGATCTCTGGAAACACCATATATTTT.

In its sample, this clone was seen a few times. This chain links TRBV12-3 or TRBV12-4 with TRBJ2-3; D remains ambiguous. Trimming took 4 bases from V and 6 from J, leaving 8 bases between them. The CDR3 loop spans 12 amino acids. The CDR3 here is CASSSDLDTQYF. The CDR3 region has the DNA TGTGCCAGCAGTTCTGACTTGGATACGCAGTATTTT.

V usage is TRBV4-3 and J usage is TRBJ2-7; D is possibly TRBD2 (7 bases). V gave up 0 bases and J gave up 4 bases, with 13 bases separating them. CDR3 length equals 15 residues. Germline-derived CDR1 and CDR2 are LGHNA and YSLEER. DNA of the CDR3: TGCGCCAGCAGCCAAGATCGGGGAGGGGGTTACGAGCAGTACGTC. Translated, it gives CASSQDRGGGYEQYV.

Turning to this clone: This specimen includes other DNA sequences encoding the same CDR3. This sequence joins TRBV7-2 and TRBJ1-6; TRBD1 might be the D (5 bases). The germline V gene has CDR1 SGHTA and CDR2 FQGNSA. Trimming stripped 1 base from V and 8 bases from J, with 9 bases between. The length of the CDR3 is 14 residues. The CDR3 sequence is CASSLGQGYSPLHF. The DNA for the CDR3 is TGTGCCAGCAGCTTAGGGCAGGGTTATTCACCCCTCCACTTT. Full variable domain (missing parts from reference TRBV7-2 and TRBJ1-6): GAGVSQSPSNKVTEKGKDVELRCDPISGHTALYWYRQSLGQGLEFLIYFQGNSAPDKSGLPSDRFSAERTGGSVSTLTIQRTQQEDSAVYLCASSLGQGYSPLHFGNGTRLTVT.

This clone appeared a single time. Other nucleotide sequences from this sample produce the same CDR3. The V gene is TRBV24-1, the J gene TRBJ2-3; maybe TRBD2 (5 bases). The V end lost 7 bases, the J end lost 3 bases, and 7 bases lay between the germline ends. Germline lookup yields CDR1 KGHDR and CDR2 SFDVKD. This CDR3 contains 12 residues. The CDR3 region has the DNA TGTGCCACCAGCCCGGGGACAGATACGCAGTATTTT. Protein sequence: CATSPGTDTQYF.

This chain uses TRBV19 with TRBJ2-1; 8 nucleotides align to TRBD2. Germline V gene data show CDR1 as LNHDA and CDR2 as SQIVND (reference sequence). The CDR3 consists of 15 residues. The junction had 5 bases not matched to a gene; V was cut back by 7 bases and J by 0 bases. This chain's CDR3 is CASTPGLGSYNEQFF. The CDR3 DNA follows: TGTGCCAGTACTCCGGGACTAGGCTCCTACAATGAGCAGTTCTTC.

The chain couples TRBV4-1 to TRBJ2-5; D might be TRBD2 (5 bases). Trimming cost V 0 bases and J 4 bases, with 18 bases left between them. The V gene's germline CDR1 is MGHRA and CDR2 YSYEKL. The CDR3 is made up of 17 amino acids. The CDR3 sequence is CASSQDKLSSTRETQYF. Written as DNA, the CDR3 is TGCGCCAGCAGCCAAGATAAGTTGTCTAGCACTAGAGAGACCCAGTACTTC.

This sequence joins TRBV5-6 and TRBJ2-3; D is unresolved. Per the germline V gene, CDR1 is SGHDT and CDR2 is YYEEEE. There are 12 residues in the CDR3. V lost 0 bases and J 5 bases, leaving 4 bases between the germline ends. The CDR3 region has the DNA TGTGCCAGCAGCTTGGTCAAAGATACGCAGTATTTT. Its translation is CASSLVKDTQYF.

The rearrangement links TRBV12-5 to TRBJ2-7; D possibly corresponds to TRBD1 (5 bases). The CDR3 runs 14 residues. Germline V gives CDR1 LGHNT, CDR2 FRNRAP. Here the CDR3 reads CASGLGRPPYEQYV. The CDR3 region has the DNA TGTGCTAGTGGCTTGGGGCGGCCGCCCTACGAGCAGTACGTC.